This entry describes one T cell receptor beta chain. This sample stems from a study of blood T cell repertoires in COVID-19. Across the study: From the United States, Italy and Spain came samples of acute and convalescent COVID-19. T cells, B-cell-depleted T cells, or PBMCs supplied cDNA or gDNA.

In the original analysis: Using reference gene primer amplification, nucleated cell counts were estimated. Measured with immunoSEQ multiplex PCR; TCRdb has only the in-frame clones, and not every one. Clone size and V and J calls were adopted from that table, with D and trimming inferred from the DNA. This table has roughly 42,000 clones, approximately 90% appearing once. The CDR3 spans 14 residues. The TCR sequence derives from a man under 40 with active or convalescent COVID-19. Specimen: peripheral blood. The chain recombines TRBV21-1 with TRBJ2-2; the table gives TRBD2 as D, unverified against the DNA. TRBV21-1 is noted as a pseudogene. This CDR3 reads CATGRGGDTGELFF. DNA of the CDR3: TGTGCCACCGGACGGGGTGGCGACACCGGGGAGCTGTTTTTT.